These T cell receptor beta chains were read from a single sample in a study of cytomegalovirus exposure and HLA in healthy donors. This table comes from immunoSEQ multiplex PCR, and its TCRdb copy is limited to in-frame clones, with some not included. This sample's table has under 200,000 clones. The sequenced sample was PBMCs. The source of these receptors is a man aged 30 to 39 in good health and CMV-seronegative. The CDR3 runs from the conserved cysteine through the conserved F or W. Fields, in order: D gene, CDR3 length, V gene, J gene, CDR3 protein, CDR3 DNA. The D gene is left open where the match is weak.

NA	15	TRBV19	TRBJ1-2	CASSTGSALDYGYTF	TGTGCCAGTTCAACAGGGTCCGCCTTAGACTATGGCTACACCTTC
NA	15	TRBV9	TRBJ2-7	CASSVDERFSYEQYF	TGTGCCAGCAGCGTAGATGAACGGTTCTCCTACGAGCAGTACTTC
TRBD2	20	TRBV18	TRBJ2-3	CASSPNRGGQAGENTDTQYF	TGTGCCAGCTCACCAAACCGAGGGGGACAAGCGGGGGAAAACACAGATACGCAGTATTTT
TRBD2	16	TRBV4-3	TRBJ2-3	CASSQDRPGGADTQYF	TGCGCCAGCAGCCAAGATCGTCCGGGGGGGGCAGATACGCAGTATTTT
TRBD1	16	TRBV6-5	TRBJ1-2	CASSYTPGGGNYGYTF	TGTGCCAGCAGTTACACCCCAGGGGGCGGTAACTATGGCTACACCTTC
TRBD1	15	TRBV5-1	TRBJ1-2	CASSATGTGNYGYTF	TGCGCCAGCAGCGCGACCGGGACAGGGAACTATGGCTACACCTTC
TRBD2	15	TRBV9	TRBJ2-3	CASSALAGLGDTQYF	TGTGCCAGCAGCGCACTAGCGGGACTAGGAGATACGCAGTATTTT
NA	18	TRBV11-2	TRBJ2-1	CASSSGGAVPGTYNEQFF	TGTGCCAGCAGCTCTGGTGGGGCGGTCCCTGGGACCTACAATGAGCAGTTCTTC
TRBD1	13	TRBV11-2	TRBJ2-7	CASSPRGLDRSFF	TGTGCCAGCAGCCCCAGAGGGCTGGACAGGAGCTTCTTC
NA	14	TRBV4-3	TRBJ1-5	CASSQGTANQPQHF	TGCGCCAGCAGCCAAGGGACAGCAAATCAGCCCCAGCATTTT
NA	13	TRBV6-1	TRBJ2-7	CASSASPLYEQYF	TGTGCCAGCAGTGCATCCCCCCTATACGAGCAGTACTTC
TRBD1	13	TRBV28	TRBJ2-7	CASSLRDSYEQYF	TGTGCCAGCAGTTTAAGGGACAGCTACGAGCAGTACTTC
TRBD1	18	TRBV30	TRBJ2-6	CAWSRATGFVSGANVLTF	TGTGCCTGGAGTAGGGCGACAGGGTTTGTTTCTGGGGCCAACGTCCTGACTTTC
NA	16	TRBV6-5	TRBJ2-7	CASSYSIGGAAYEQYF	TGTGCCAGCAGTTACTCGATTGGGGGCGCGGCATACGAGCAGTACTTC
TRBD1	14	TRBV7-2	TRBJ1-5	CASSIGQGGQPQHF	TGTGCCAGCAGCATAGGACAGGGGGGTCAGCCCCAGCATTTT
NA	16	TRBV27	TRBJ1-5	CASSPKAGAGNQPQHF	TGTGCCAGCTCACCGAAGGCGGGGGCAGGCAATCAGCCCCAGCATTTT
NA	14	TRBV27	TRBJ1-2	CASSQGGGKYGYTF	TGTGCCAGCAGCCAGGGAGGAGGGAAGTATGGCTACACCTTC
TRBD1	16	TRBV28	TRBJ2-7	CASSLLGAGGVNEQYF	TGTGCCAGCAGTCTCCTTGGGGCAGGGGGTGTAAACGAGCAGTACTTC
NA	17	TRBV18	TRBJ1-3	CASSPQFGTRTGNTIYF	TGTGCCAGCTCACCACAATTTGGGACAAGGACTGGAAACACCATATATTTT
TRBD1	17	TRBV4-2	TRBJ1-4	CASSQGAGQVGNEKLFF	TGTGCCAGCAGCCAAGGGGCAGGACAGGTCGGGAATGAAAAACTGTTTTTT
TRBD1	14	TRBV30	TRBJ1-2	CAWRGQGVVYGYTF	TGTGCCTGGAGGGGACAGGGGGTCGTCTATGGCTACACCTTC
NA	15	TRBV19	TRBJ1-5	CASSSGGAVNQPQHF	TGTGCCAGTAGTTCGGGGGGGGCCGTCAATCAGCCCCAGCATTTT
NA	18	TRBV27	TRBJ2-1	CASSLSAAWESSYNEQFF	TGTGCCAGCAGTTTATCGGCTGCGTGGGAGTCCTCCTACAATGAGCAGTTCTTC
TRBD1	15	TRBV11-3	TRBJ2-5	CASSLGQGNQETQYF	TGTGCCAGCAGCTTAGGACAGGGGAACCAAGAGACCCAGTACTTC
TRBD1	15	TRBV5-4	TRBJ2-7	CASSLAADRGYEQYF	TGTGCCAGCAGCTTGGCGGCTGACAGGGGATACGAGCAGTACTTC
NA	15	TRBV6-5	TRBJ2-7	CASSYSGRRTYEQYF	TGTGCCAGCAGTTACTCGGGCAGGAGGACCTACGAGCAGTACTTC
NA	16	TRBV5-1	TRBJ2-6	CASNGTPNSGANVLTF	TGCGCCAGCAACGGGACTCCTAACTCTGGGGCCAACGTCCTGACTTTC
TRBD1	17	TRBV7-2	TRBJ1-1	CASSLNPQGALNTEAFF	TGTGCCAGCAGCTTAAACCCGCAGGGGGCTTTGAACACTGAAGCTTTCTTT
TRBD1	15	TRBV4-1	TRBJ1-1	CASSQATGENTEAFF	TGCGCCAGCAGCCAAGCAACAGGGGAAAACACTGAAGCTTTCTTT
NA	13	TRBV6-5	TRBJ1-1	CASSSINGQLWNF	TGTGCCAGCAGTTCGATCAATGGACAACTCTGGAACTTT
TRBD1	17	TRBV7-2	TRBJ1-2	CASRYGPGTAAFYGYTF	TGTGCCAGCAGATATGGCCCCGGGACAGCAGCTTTCTATGGCTACACCTTC
TRBD2	16	TRBV15	TRBJ2-5	CATSRVLAGLQETQYF	TGTGCCACCAGCAGAGTACTAGCGGGCCTACAAGAGACCCAGTACTTC
TRBD1	15	TRBV15	TRBJ1-5	CATSSGQGLGQPQHF	TGTGCCACCAGCAGCGGACAGGGTTTGGGTCAGCCCCAGCATTTT
NA	14	TRBV19	TRBJ1-1	CASNDRPLNTEAFF	TGTGCCAGTAACGACAGGCCCTTGAACACTGAAGCTTTCTTT
NA	13	TRBV6-5	TRBJ2-7	CASSYYFSHEQYF	TGTGCCAGCAGTTACTACTTCTCTCACGAGCAGTACTTC
NA	16	TRBV18	TRBJ1-3	CASSPSTGSSGNTIYF	TGTGCCAGCTCACCATCCACAGGGAGCTCTGGAAACACCATATATTTT
NA	19	TRBV4-1	TRBJ1-5	CASSQADRFPQPSNQPQHF	TGCGCCAGCAGCCAAGCCGACAGGTTCCCTCAACCGAGCAATCAGCCCCAGCATTTT
TRBD2	16	TRBV5-1	TRBJ2-1	CASSLESAGTVNEQFF	TGCGCCAGCAGCTTGGAGTCAGCGGGAACGGTAAATGAGCAGTTCTTC
TRBD1	14	TRBV5-1	TRBJ1-2	CASSSDRGPYGYTF	TGCGCCAGCAGCTCCGACAGGGGGCCCTATGGCTACACCTTC
TRBD1	15	TRBV4-1	TRBJ1-1	CASSLLTGVNTEAFF	TGCGCCAGCAGCCTCCTCACAGGGGTGAACACTGAAGCTTTCTTT
NA	15	TRBV7-2	TRBJ2-1	CASSQQRTSYNEQFF	TGTGCCAGCAGCCAACAAAGAACCTCCTACAATGAGCAGTTCTTC
NA	15	TRBV9	TRBJ2-7	CASSPRQSSSYEQYF	TGTGCCAGCAGCCCAAGACAGAGTTCCTCCTACGAGCAGTACTTC
TRBD2	18	TRBV25-1	TRBJ2-1	CASSETRAGGTLYNEQFF	TGTGCCAGCAGTGAAACGAGGGCGGGAGGGACTCTCTACAATGAGCAGTTCTTC
NA	17	TRBV4-1	TRBJ1-5	CASSQEGRRDSNQPQHF	TGCGCCAGCAGCCAAGAGGGGCGGCGGGATAGCAATCAGCCCCAGCATTTT
NA	15	TRBV9	TRBJ1-6	CASSASSSYNSPLHF	TGTGCCAGCAGCGCTTCGAGCTCCTATAATTCACCCCTCCACTTT
NA	14	TRBV27	TRBJ1-5	CARAGSKICQPQHF	TGTGCCAGGGCCGGGTCAAAAATTTGTCAGCCCCAGCATTTT
TRBD2	12	TRBV28	TRBJ2-7	CASTSGSYEQYF	TGTGCCAGCACGAGCGGGAGCTACGAGCAGTACTTC
NA	13	TRBV27	TRBJ2-1	CASGPRGVNEQFF	TGTGCCAGCGGTCCTCGGGGAGTGAATGAGCAGTTCTTC
TRBD1	15	TRBV10-3	TRBJ2-5	CAISAGPGGRETQYF	TGTGCCATCAGTGCGGGGCCAGGGGGCCGAGAGACCCAGTACTTC
TRBD1	15	TRBV6-6	TRBJ1-1	CASRLGTGARAEAFF	TGTGCCAGCAGGCTCGGGACAGGGGCCAGGGCTGAAGCTTTCTTT
TRBD1	16	TRBV4-3	TRBJ1-1	CASSQDPGQGDTEAFF	TGCGCCAGCAGCCAAGACCCGGGACAGGGGGACACTGAAGCTTTCTTT
TRBD2	17	TRBV4-1	TRBJ2-3	CASSQVLAGGDPDTQYF	TGCGCCAGCAGCCAAGTTTTAGCGGGAGGAGACCCAGATACGCAGTATTTT
TRBD1	13	TRBV19	TRBJ2-3	CASRGTGRDTQYF	TGTGCCAGCCGAGGGACAGGGCGGGATACGCAGTATTTT
NA	14	TRBV10-2	TRBJ2-3	CASSRDSITDTQYF	TGCGCCAGCAGTCGGGACTCTATCACAGATACGCAGTATTTT
NA	15	TRBV7-2	TRBJ2-3	CASSTWGGAADTQYF	TGTGCCAGCAGTACGTGGGGGGGGGCGGCAGATACGCAGTATTTT
TRBD2	13	TRBV30	TRBJ2-5	CAWSGGAPETQYF	TGTGCCTGGAGCGGGGGGGCCCCAGAGACCCAGTACTTC
TRBD1	14	TRBV4-1	TRBJ2-7	CASSPVGTAYEQYF	TGCGCCAGCAGCCCGGTCGGGACAGCCTACGAGCAGTACTTC
TRBD1	17	TRBV28	TRBJ1-3	CASSTRQGKNSGNTIYF	TGTGCCAGCAGTACCAGACAGGGGAAGAACTCTGGAAACACCATATATTTT
NA	14	TRBV7-6	TRBJ1-5	CASSLEQGNQPQHF	TGTGCCAGCAGCTTAGAACAGGGCAATCAGCCCCAGCATTTT